The rows below give T cell receptor beta chains drawn from one sample of a study of control samples from healthy donors and cancer patients. Some clones are missing from TCRdb's copy, which holds only in-frame ones; the method was immunoSEQ multiplex PCR. The table includes fewer than 500,000 clones, approximately 90% detected once. Input material: PBMCs. All receptors come from a man in his forties with head and neck cancer. The CDR3 runs from the conserved cysteine through the conserved F or W. The D gene is left open where the match is weak. Size values are once, few and many counts, or a class for expanded clones, and some rows have none.

CDR3 protein: CASSLLSPVITEAFF
CDR3 DNA: TGCGCCAGCAGCTTGCTCTCTCCCGTTATCACTGAAGCTTTCTTT
J gene: TRBJ1-1
clone size: once
V gene: TRBV5-1
D gene: .

CDR3 protein: CARSPKYRGTPYEQYF
CDR3 DNA: TGTGCCAGAAGCCCAAAGTACAGGGGGACTCCCTACGAGCAGTACTTC
J gene: TRBJ2-7
clone size: .
V gene: TRBV5-3
D gene: TRBD1

CDR3 protein: CASSFWTAGELFF
CDR3 DNA: TGTGCCAGCAGCTTTTGGACTGCGGGGGAGCTGTTTTTT
J gene: TRBJ2-2
clone size: .
V gene: TRBV5-4
D gene: .

CDR3 protein: CASSAKPGPKGTDTQYF
CDR3 DNA: TGTGCCAGCAGCGCTAAACCGGGCCCCAAGGGGACAGATACGCAGTATTTT
J gene: TRBJ2-3
clone size: .
V gene: TRBV9
D gene: .

CDR3 protein: CASSLTGALNQPQHF
CDR3 DNA: TGTGCCAGCAGTTTAACAGGAGCTCTTAATCAGCCCCAGCATTTT
J gene: TRBJ1-5
clone size: .
V gene: TRBV27
D gene: .

CDR3 protein: CASSVEATPYEQYF
CDR3 DNA: TGTGCCAGCAGCGTAGAGGCCACCCCCTACGAGCAGTACTTC
J gene: TRBJ2-7
clone size: .
V gene: TRBV9
D gene: .

CDR3 protein: CASSPTGGAYNEQFF
CDR3 DNA: TGTGCCAGCAGCCCCACGGGGGGGGCCTACAATGAGCAGTTCTTC
J gene: TRBJ2-1
clone size: once
V gene: TRBV3-1/TRBV3-2
D gene: TRBD2

CDR3 protein: CASSLGEAWDGYTF
CDR3 DNA: TGCGCCAGCAGCTTGGGCGAAGCGTGGGATGGCTACACCTTC
J gene: TRBJ1-2
clone size: .
V gene: TRBV5-1
D gene: .

CDR3 protein: CASCLLEAPANTGELFF
CDR3 DNA: TGTGCCAGCTGTCTTTTGGAGGCTCCCGCGAACACCGGGGAGCTGTTTTTT
J gene: TRBJ2-2
clone size: .
V gene: TRBV5-5
D gene: .

CDR3 protein: CASSSGQGGYGYTF
CDR3 DNA: TGTGCCAGCAGCTCCGGACAGGGTGGATATGGCTACACCTTC
J gene: TRBJ1-2
clone size: .
V gene: TRBV7-2
D gene: TRBD1

CDR3 protein: CAWSVMDLRAEAFF
CDR3 DNA: TGTGCCTGGAGTGTAATGGACCTCAGGGCAGAAGCTTTCTTT
J gene: TRBJ1-1
clone size: .
V gene: TRBV30
D gene: .

CDR3 protein: CASSLYNEQFF
CDR3 DNA: TGTGCCAGCAGCCTTTACAATGAGCAGTTCTTC
J gene: TRBJ2-1
clone size: .
V gene: TRBV3-1/TRBV3-2
D gene: .

CDR3 protein: CASSSDRGLAGKLFF
CDR3 DNA: TGCGCCAGCAGCTCCGACAGGGGCCTGGCCGGAAAACTGTTTTTT
J gene: TRBJ1-4
clone size: .
V gene: TRBV5-1
D gene: TRBD1

CDR3 protein: CSVGPLDNYGYTF
CDR3 DNA: TGCAGCGTAGGTCCGCTAGATAACTATGGCTACACCTTC
J gene: TRBJ1-2
clone size: .
V gene: TRBV29-1
D gene: .

CDR3 protein: CASRIQGGTYNEQFF
CDR3 DNA: TGTGCCAGCAGGATACAGGGGGGAACCTACAATGAGCAGTTCTTC
J gene: TRBJ2-1
clone size: once
V gene: TRBV2
D gene: TRBD1

CDR3 protein: CSVIQGAGNYGYTF
CDR3 DNA: TGCAGCGTTATACAGGGGGCTGGGAACTATGGCTACACCTTC
J gene: TRBJ1-2
clone size: .
V gene: TRBV29-1
D gene: TRBD1

CDR3 protein: CASSFLATGGHQPQHF
CDR3 DNA: TGTGCCAGCAGTTTCTTAGCTACAGGGGGACATCAGCCCCAGCATTTT
J gene: TRBJ1-5
clone size: .
V gene: TRBV28
D gene: TRBD1

CDR3 protein: CASRAGQGPYNEQFF
CDR3 DNA: TGTGCCAGCAGAGCCGGACAGGGCCCTTACAATGAGCAGTTCTTC
J gene: TRBJ2-1
clone size: .
V gene: TRBV2
D gene: TRBD1

CDR3 protein: CSVERVGGGTEAFF
CDR3 DNA: TGCAGCGTTGAAAGGGTTGGGGGGGGAACTGAAGCTTTCTTT
J gene: TRBJ1-1
clone size: .
V gene: TRBV29-1
D gene: .

CDR3 protein: CASSSALAGAPSRYF
CDR3 DNA: TGTGCCAGCAGTTCAGCGCTAGCGGGGGCTCCCAGTCGGTATTTT
J gene: TRBJ2-3
clone size: .
V gene: TRBV6-5
D gene: TRBD2

CDR3 protein: CASSPSQQAREQYF
CDR3 DNA: TGTGCCAGCTCACCATCCCAGCAGGCGCGTGAGCAGTACTTC
J gene: TRBJ2-7
clone size: .
V gene: TRBV18
D gene: .

CDR3 protein: CASSPRTVPPYEQYF
CDR3 DNA: TGTGCCAGCAGCCCGCGGACAGTACCTCCCTACGAGCAGTACTTC
J gene: TRBJ2-7
clone size: .
V gene: TRBV11-2
D gene: .

CDR3 protein: CASSLPGGTGASPLHF
CDR3 DNA: TGTGCCAGCAGTTTACCTGGGGGGACAGGGGCCTCACCCCTCCACTTT
J gene: TRBJ1-6
clone size: few
V gene: TRBV27
D gene: TRBD1

CDR3 protein: CASSPLAAGEKLFF
CDR3 DNA: TGTGCCAGCTCACCCCTGGCGGCAGGCGAAAAACTGTTTTTT
J gene: TRBJ1-4
clone size: .
V gene: TRBV18
D gene: .

CDR3 protein: CASSWPGSQGEQYF
CDR3 DNA: TGTGCCAGCAGCTGGCCCGGGTCGCAGGGGGAGCAGTACTTC
J gene: TRBJ2-7
clone size: .
V gene: TRBV7-9
D gene: .

CDR3 protein: CASRHRDPPYEQYF
CDR3 DNA: TGTGCAAGTCGTCATCGGGACCCACCCTACGAGCAGTACTTC
J gene: TRBJ2-7
clone size: .
V gene: TRBV12-2
D gene: .

CDR3 protein: CASSYSPRDSYEQYF
CDR3 DNA: TGTGCCAGCAGTTACTCGCCCCGGGACAGCTACGAGCAGTACTTC
J gene: TRBJ2-7
clone size: .
V gene: TRBV6-6
D gene: TRBD1

CDR3 protein: CASSLDFPTGSTDTQYF
CDR3 DNA: TGTGCCAGCAGCTTGGATTTCCCTACCGGAAGCACAGATACGCAGTATTTT
J gene: TRBJ2-3
clone size: .
V gene: TRBV5-4
D gene: .

CDR3 protein: CASSIGRNQPQHF
CDR3 DNA: TGTGCCAGTAGTATAGGCAGAAATCAGCCCCAGCATTTT
J gene: TRBJ1-5
clone size: .
V gene: TRBV19
D gene: .

CDR3 protein: CASSLPVGGSNTEAFF
CDR3 DNA: TGTGCCAGCAGCTTACCCGTGGGGGGAAGTAACACTGAAGCTTTCTTT
J gene: TRBJ1-1
clone size: .
V gene: TRBV5-6
D gene: .

CDR3 protein: CASGALNQAFF
CDR3 DNA: TGTGCCAGCGGAGCTCTCAATCAGGCTTTCTTT
J gene: TRBJ1-1
clone size: .
V gene: TRBV28
D gene: .

CDR3 protein: CASSFSGGYTF
CDR3 DNA: TGTGCCAGCAGTTTTAGCGGAGGCTACACCTTC
J gene: TRBJ1-2
clone size: .
V gene: TRBV28
D gene: .

CDR3 protein: CASSLLVRGETQYF
CDR3 DNA: TGTGCCAGCAGTTTACTAGTGCGGGGAGAGACCCAGTACTTC
J gene: TRBJ2-5
clone size: .
V gene: TRBV28
D gene: .

CDR3 protein: CASRAGQGPYGYTF
CDR3 DNA: TGTGCCAGCAGGGCGGGACAGGGCCCCTATGGCTACACCTTC
J gene: TRBJ1-2
clone size: once
V gene: TRBV27
D gene: TRBD1

CDR3 protein: CASSQDGGQPTAVQYF
CDR3 DNA: TGCGCCAGCAGCCAAGATGGGGGACAGCCGACGGCCGTGCAGTACTTC
J gene: TRBJ2-7
clone size: .
V gene: TRBV4-1
D gene: TRBD1

CDR3 protein: CASSEGQVMEPQHF
CDR3 DNA: TGTGCCAGCAGTGAGGGACAGGTCATGGAGCCCCAGCATTTT
J gene: TRBJ1-5
clone size: .
V gene: TRBV2
D gene: TRBD1

CDR3 protein: CASSHIFRDPNEKLFF
CDR3 DNA: TGTGCCAGCAGTCACATCTTCCGGGACCCTAATGAAAAACTGTTTTTT
J gene: TRBJ1-4
clone size: .
V gene: TRBV27
D gene: .

CDR3 protein: CASSPGQGSTGELFF
CDR3 DNA: TGTGCCAGCAGCCCGGGACAGGGGTCCACCGGGGAGCTGTTTTTT
J gene: TRBJ2-2
clone size: .
V gene: TRBV6-5
D gene: TRBD1

CDR3 protein: CASSPDLGGRRYGYTF
CDR3 DNA: TGCGCCAGCAGCCCAGACCTTGGCGGGAGACGGTATGGCTACACCTTC
J gene: TRBJ1-2
clone size: once
V gene: TRBV4-3
D gene: .

CDR3 protein: CSASYLNYGYTF
CDR3 DNA: TGCAGTGCTAGTTATCTAAACTATGGCTACACCTTC
J gene: TRBJ1-2
clone size: .
V gene: TRBV20-1
D gene: .

CDR3 protein: CASRPAGSPDYGYTF
CDR3 DNA: TGTGCCAGCAGACCAGCAGGAAGCCCGGACTATGGCTACACCTTC
J gene: TRBJ1-2
clone size: .
V gene: TRBV11-2
D gene: .